The present T cell receptor (beta chain) was sequenced within a study of STAT5B mutations in CD4+ large granular lymphocyte leukemia. Method: immunoSEQ multiplex PCR; TCRdb's copy keeps in-frame clones and lacks some. The sample shows tens of thousands of clones, 80% to 90% of them seen only once. Germline V gene data show CDR1 as SEHNR and CDR2 as FQNEAQ (reference sequence). This CDR3 contains 14 residues. The trim removed 4 bases at V and 1 base at J, leaving 2 bases unmatched. The sample taken for sequencing was CD4+ T cells from blood buffy coats. The V and J genes are TRBV7-9 and TRBJ2-7, with 9 bases aligning to TRBD1. The clonotype originates from a human donor in good health. The CDR3 DNA reads TGTGCCAGCAGCTCCGGGACAGGGTCCTACGAGCAGTACTTC. The encoded protein is CASSSGTGSYEQYF.